Here is one T cell receptor (beta chain) with its context. Its antigen is unknown. The source of the sample is a study of T cells after posttransplantation cyclophosphamide. Study-level points and caveats: TRB clonality was highly associated with recipient CMV seropositivity and reactivation. TRB overlap between skin or GI tissue T cells and blood was limited. Later post-transplant blood repertoires were often dominated by donor CD8+ memory clones.

Assay: immunoSEQ multiplex PCR; the TCRdb copy retains only in-frame clones and omits some. The sample yields 25,000 to 35,000 clones, approximately 90% seen once. The naive gate required viable CD3+CD4+ or CD3+CD8+ cells with CCR7+CD45RA+CD45RO-CD95-CD27+CD28+ phenotype. There are 18 residues in the CDR3. Trimming took off 1 base at V and 3 bases at J, with 20 bases between the two ends. In germline, CDR1 is LGHNA, CDR2 YNFKEQ. The sample taken for sequencing was naive CD4+ T cells sorted from PBMCs. The gene calls are TRBV4-2 and TRBJ2-3, with D possibly being TRBD2 (5 bases). This TCR came from a woman between 55 and 75 years old in good health, CMV-negative, and a related stem cell transplant donor. CDR3 DNA: TGTGCCAGCAGCCAAGTCGGCCGCGGCCACCCGGGGACAGATACGCAGTATTTT. It is translated as CASSQVGRGHPGTDTQYF.